A selection of T cell receptor beta chains follows, all from one sample in a study of OX40 agonist ivuxolimab in advanced cancers. Sequencing was performed with immunoSEQ multiplex PCR; in TCRdb, only in-frame clones are kept and a portion is missing. This sample has under 80,000 clones, with around nine tenths found just once. Material: CD4+ or CD8+ T cells sorted from blood, obtained in a trial of the OX40 agonist ivuxolimab. The receptors shown here come from an adult with an advanced solid tumor such as melanoma, head and neck, liver or kidney cancer. The CDR3 runs from the conserved cysteine through the conserved F or W. Fields, in order: clone size, D gene, V gene, J gene, CDR3 protein, CDR3 DNA. The D gene is left open where the match is weak. Not every row has a clone size; where given, it reads once, few, many or a size class.

abundance: NA; d_gene: TRBD1; v_gene: TRBV28; j_gene: TRBJ1-5; CDR3aa: CASSLAGGGSNQPQHF; CDR3nt: TGTGCCAGCAGTTTGGCAGGGGGGGGTAGCAATCAGCCCCAGCATTTT
abundance: NA; d_gene: NA; v_gene: TRBV2; j_gene: TRBJ2-3; CDR3aa: CASRSPDSVSTDTQYF; CDR3nt: TGTGCCAGCAGGAGTCCTGACAGCGTCAGCACAGATACGCAGTATTTT
abundance: NA; d_gene: NA; v_gene: TRBV30; j_gene: TRBJ2-7; CDR3aa: CAWRSVRAGRLAADEQYF; CDR3nt: TGTGCCTGGAGGTCGGTAAGAGCTGGACGCCTCGCGGCGGACGAGCAGTACTTC
abundance: NA; d_gene: NA; v_gene: TRBV23-1; j_gene: TRBJ2-7; CDR3aa: CASSYREQYF; CDR3nt: TGCGCCAGCAGTTATAGAGAGCAGTACTTC
abundance: NA; d_gene: TRBD2; v_gene: TRBV14; j_gene: TRBJ2-2; CDR3aa: CAIRRLAGAVSGELFF; CDR3nt: TGTGCCATCCGGCGCCTAGCGGGGGCCGTATCCGGGGAGCTGTTTTTT
abundance: once; d_gene: NA; v_gene: TRBV19; j_gene: TRBJ2-2; CDR3aa: CASVPTWDPTNTGELFF; CDR3nt: TGTGCCAGTGTCCCCACGTGGGACCCGACGAACACCGGGGAGCTGTTTTTT
abundance: few; d_gene: NA; v_gene: TRBV28; j_gene: TRBJ1-5; CDR3aa: CASSLEGRWENQPQHF; CDR3nt: TGTGCCAGCAGTTTAGAAGGGAGGTGGGAAAATCAGCCCCAGCATTTT
abundance: NA; d_gene: NA; v_gene: TRBV2; j_gene: TRBJ2-5; CDR3aa: CASSVSTGTGATQYF; CDR3nt: TGTGCCAGCAGTGTCTCGACCGGGACTGGGGCGACCCAGTACTTC
abundance: NA; d_gene: NA; v_gene: TRBV5-3; j_gene: TRBJ2-7; CDR3aa: CASPLYEQYF; CDR3nt: TGTGCCAGTCCTCTCTACGAGCAGTACTTC
abundance: NA; d_gene: NA; v_gene: TRBV28; j_gene: TRBJ1-3; CDR3aa: CASRRGRVAGNTIYF; CDR3nt: TGTGCCAGCAGGAGAGGGAGGGTAGCTGGAAACACCATATATTTT
abundance: NA; d_gene: NA; v_gene: TRBV13; j_gene: TRBJ2-7; CDR3aa: CASSLGRGSYEQYF; CDR3nt: TGTGCCAGCAGCTTAGGCAGGGGATCCTACGAGCAGTACTTC
abundance: NA; d_gene: TRBD1; v_gene: TRBV5-8; j_gene: TRBJ2-7; CDR3aa: CASSFGQDPTYEQYF; CDR3nt: TGTGCCAGCAGCTTCGGACAGGACCCGACCTACGAGCAGTACTTC
abundance: NA; d_gene: NA; v_gene: TRBV7-3; j_gene: TRBJ2-3; CDR3aa: CASSLRGGVLDTQYF; CDR3nt: TGTGCCAGCAGCTTAAGGGGCGGGGTCCTGGATACGCAGTATTTT
abundance: NA; d_gene: NA; v_gene: TRBV6-1; j_gene: TRBJ1-4; CDR3aa: CASSEAPGRLYEKLFF; CDR3nt: TGTGCCAGCAGTGAGGCCCCCGGTCGTCTTTACGAAAAACTGTTTTTT
abundance: NA; d_gene: NA; v_gene: TRBV28; j_gene: TRBJ1-5; CDR3aa: CASSFPQGSLNQPQHF; CDR3nt: TGTGCCAGCAGTTTCCCTCAGGGTTCCCTCAATCAGCCCCAGCATTTT
abundance: NA; d_gene: TRBD2; v_gene: TRBV6-5; j_gene: TRBJ2-1; CDR3aa: CASRTSGVEQFF; CDR3nt: TGTGCCAGCAGGACTAGCGGGGTTGAGCAGTTCTTC
abundance: NA; d_gene: TRBD1; v_gene: TRBV15; j_gene: TRBJ1-2; CDR3aa: CATSSDLLLTGTGDGNYGYTF; CDR3nt: TGTGCCACCAGCTCGGATCTCCTCCTAACCGGGACAGGGGATGGAAACTATGGCTACACCTTC
abundance: few; d_gene: NA; v_gene: TRBV27; j_gene: TRBJ2-3; CDR3aa: CASSLLGGRRGDTQYF; CDR3nt: TGTGCCAGCAGTTTATTAGGCGGGCGGCGGGGAGATACGCAGTATTTT
abundance: NA; d_gene: NA; v_gene: TRBV19; j_gene: TRBJ1-6; CDR3aa: CASSGTYNSPLHF; CDR3nt: TGTGCCTCATCCGGGACATATAATTCACCCCTCCACTTT
abundance: NA; d_gene: NA; v_gene: TRBV18; j_gene: TRBJ2-1; CDR3aa: CASSPRTGSYNEQFF; CDR3nt: TGTGCCAGCTCACCACGGACGGGCTCCTACAATGAGCAGTTCTTC
abundance: NA; d_gene: NA; v_gene: TRBV6-1; j_gene: TRBJ2-1; CDR3aa: CASSDGVQGLSSYNEQFF; CDR3nt: TGTGCCAGCAGTGACGGCGTTCAGGGCCTAAGCTCCTACAATGAGCAGTTCTTC
abundance: NA; d_gene: NA; v_gene: TRBV6-1; j_gene: TRBJ2-7; CDR3aa: CASSPGFSYEQYF; CDR3nt: TGTGCCAGCAGCCCCGGGTTCTCCTACGAGCAGTACTTC
abundance: once; d_gene: NA; v_gene: TRBV5-1; j_gene: TRBJ1-2; CDR3aa: CASSLTGVSGYTF; CDR3nt: TGCGCCAGCAGCTTAACTGGCGTAAGTGGCTACACCTTC
abundance: NA; d_gene: NA; v_gene: TRBV6-6; j_gene: TRBJ2-7; CDR3aa: CASSRAVAEGEQYF; CDR3nt: TGTGCCAGCAGTCGCGCCGTGGCCGAGGGGGAGCAGTACTTC